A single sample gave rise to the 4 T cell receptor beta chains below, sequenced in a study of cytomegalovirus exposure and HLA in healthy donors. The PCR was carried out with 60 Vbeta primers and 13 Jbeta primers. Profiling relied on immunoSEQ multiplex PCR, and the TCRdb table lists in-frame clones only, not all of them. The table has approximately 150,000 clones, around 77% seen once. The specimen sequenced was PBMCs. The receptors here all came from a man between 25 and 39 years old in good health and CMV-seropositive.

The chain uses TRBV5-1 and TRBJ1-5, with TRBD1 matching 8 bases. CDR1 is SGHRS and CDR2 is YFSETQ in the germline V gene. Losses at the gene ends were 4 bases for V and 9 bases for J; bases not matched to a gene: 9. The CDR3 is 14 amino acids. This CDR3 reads CASSTDRVGLPQHF. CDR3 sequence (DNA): TGCGCCAGCAGCACGGACAGGGTGGGATTGCCCCAGCATTTT.

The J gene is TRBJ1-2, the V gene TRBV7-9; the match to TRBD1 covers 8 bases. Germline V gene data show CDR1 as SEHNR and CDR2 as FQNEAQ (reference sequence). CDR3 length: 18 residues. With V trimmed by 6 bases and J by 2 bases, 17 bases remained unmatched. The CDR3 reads CASSLLFDQGAGNYGYTF. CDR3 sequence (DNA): TGTGCCAGCAGTTTGCTATTCGACCAGGGGGCGGGAAACTATGGCTACACCTTC.

CDR3 coding DNA: TGCGCCAGCAGCACGGGACAGACAGGATTCTACGAGCAGTACTTC. This gives the protein CASSTGQTGFYEQYF. The J gene is TRBJ2-7, the V gene TRBV5-1; 7 bases match TRBD1. V was clipped by 4 bases and J by 3 bases; unmatched bases: 10. Germline V lookup: CDR1 SGHRS, CDR2 YFSETQ. The CDR3 contains 15 residues.

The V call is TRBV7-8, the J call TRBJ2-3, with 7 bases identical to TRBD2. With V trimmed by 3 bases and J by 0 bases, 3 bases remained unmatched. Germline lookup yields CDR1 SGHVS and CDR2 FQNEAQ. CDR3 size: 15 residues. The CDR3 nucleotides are TGTGCCAGCAGCTTGACTAGCTCTAGCACAGATACGCAGTATTTT. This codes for CASSLTSSSTDTQYF.